The source of this TCR beta chain is a study of beta chain features in type 1 diabetes. Study context: Similarity in age, gender and cell yields was seen between patients and healthy donors.

Findings and caveats of the study: The naive, central memory and Treg TCRB repertoires looked more alike in patients than they did in healthy donors. Among all four CD4+ subsets, Type 1 diabetes patients had TCRB CDR3s that were moderately but significantly shorter.

The whole isolated RNA underwent reverse transcription, so sequencing captured expressed TCRB transcripts. Approximately 3.5 million reads per sample on average were obtained from naive, central memory and regulatory T cell samples. Data came from immunoSEQ multiplex PCR; TCRdb stores just in-frame clones and leaves some out. This sample yields about 340,000 clones, of which roughly 14% are seen a single time; about 0.016% belongs to the top ten. Germline V gene data show CDR1 as SGHTA and CDR2 as FQGNSA. Losses at the gene ends were 0 bases for V and 2 bases for J; bases not matched to a gene: 4. CDR3 length equals 16 residues. This clone was seen a few times. Its antigen is unidentified.

The clonotype comes from a young woman with type 1 diabetes. The V gene is TRBV7-2, the J gene TRBJ2-3; 8 nucleotides align to TRBD2. Sequenced: naive CD4+ T cells from blood. CDR3 sequence (DNA): TGTGCCAGCAGCTTAGCTCCCGGGAGGGCCACAGATACGCAGTATTTT. This codes for CASSLAPGRATDTQYF.